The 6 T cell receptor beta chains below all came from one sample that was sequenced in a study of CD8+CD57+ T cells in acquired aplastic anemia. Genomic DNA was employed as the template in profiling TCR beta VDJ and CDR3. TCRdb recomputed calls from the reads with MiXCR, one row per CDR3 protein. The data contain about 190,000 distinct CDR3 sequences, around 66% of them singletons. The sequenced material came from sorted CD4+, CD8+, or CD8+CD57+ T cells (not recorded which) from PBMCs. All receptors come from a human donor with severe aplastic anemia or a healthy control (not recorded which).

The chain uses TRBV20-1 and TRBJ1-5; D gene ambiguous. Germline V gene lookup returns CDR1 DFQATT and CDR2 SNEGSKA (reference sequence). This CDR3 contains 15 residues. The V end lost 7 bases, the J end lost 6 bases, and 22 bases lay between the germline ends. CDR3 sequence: CSGVGPPKEGQPQHF. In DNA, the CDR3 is TGCAGTGGGGTCGGGCCCCCCAAAGAGGGTCAGCCCCAGCATTTT.

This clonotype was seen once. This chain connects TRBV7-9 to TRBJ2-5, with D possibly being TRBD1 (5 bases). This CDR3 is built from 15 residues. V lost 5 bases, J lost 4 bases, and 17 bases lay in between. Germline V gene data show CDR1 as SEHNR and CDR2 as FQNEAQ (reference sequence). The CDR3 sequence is CASSQLKGKGETQYF. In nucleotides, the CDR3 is TGTGCCAGCAGCCAATTGAAGGGGAAGGGAGAGACCCAGTACTTC.

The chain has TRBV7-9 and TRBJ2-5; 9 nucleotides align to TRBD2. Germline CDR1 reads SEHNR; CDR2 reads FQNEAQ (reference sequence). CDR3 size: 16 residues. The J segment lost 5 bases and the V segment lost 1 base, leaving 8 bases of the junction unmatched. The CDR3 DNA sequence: TGTGCCAGCAGCTTAGAGGCGGGGGGGGCAAGGGAGACCCAGTACTTC. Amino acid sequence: CASSLEAGGARETQYF.

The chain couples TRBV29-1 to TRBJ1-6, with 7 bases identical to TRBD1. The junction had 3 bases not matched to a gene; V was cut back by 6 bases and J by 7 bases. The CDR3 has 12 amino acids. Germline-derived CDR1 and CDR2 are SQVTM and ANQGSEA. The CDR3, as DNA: TGCAGCGTCAGGGGGGAGAATTCACCCCTCCACTTT. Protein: CSVRGENSPLHF.

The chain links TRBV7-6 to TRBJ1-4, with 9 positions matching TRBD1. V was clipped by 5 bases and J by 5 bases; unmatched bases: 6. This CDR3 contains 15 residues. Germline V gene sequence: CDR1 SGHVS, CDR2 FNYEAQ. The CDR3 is CASSAGQGGNEKLFF. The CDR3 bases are TGTGCCAGCAGCGCGGGACAGGGTGGAAATGAAAAACTGTTTTTT.

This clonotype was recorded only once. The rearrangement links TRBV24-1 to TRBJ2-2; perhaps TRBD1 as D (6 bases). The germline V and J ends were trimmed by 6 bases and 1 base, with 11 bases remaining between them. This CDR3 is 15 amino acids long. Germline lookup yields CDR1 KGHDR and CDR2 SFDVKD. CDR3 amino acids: CATSSGQLNTGELFF. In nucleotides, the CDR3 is TGTGCCACCAGTTCTGGACAGCTGAACACCGGGGAGCTGTTTTTT.